The 27 T cell receptor beta chains below were found in one sample sequenced in a study of CD8+CD57+ T cells in acquired aplastic anemia (dated by TCRdb to between 2017 and 2018). Expansion of CD8+CD57+ cells had been shown by flow cytometry in the patients chosen for sequencing. Sequencing was performed on an Illumina HiSeq 2000. Profiling of TCR beta VDJ combinations and CDR3 sequences used genomic DNA as the template. The public reads were reanalyzed by TCRdb: fastp trimming at Q25, MiXCR alignment, in-frame beta chains only. When rows share a CDR3 protein, they turn into one entry using the most common DNA and genes. The sample table holds 200,000 or so distinct CDR3 sequences, of which less than 75% were seen once. Around 58% of the sample is held by the ten biggest clonotypes. The sequencing sample was made of sorted CD4+, CD8+, or CD8+CD57+ T cells (not recorded which) from PBMCs. Receptor source: a human donor with aplastic anemia.

As for this clonotype: A junction end diverges from the germline sequence, so it may reflect a read error. The chain couples TRBV24-1 to TRBJ2-5; the match to TRBD1 covers 7 bases. This CDR3 region has 15 residues. Germline V gene sequence: CDR1 KGHDR, CDR2 SFDVKD. CDR3 residues: CATSDQDRVQGTQYF. The CDR3 nucleotides read TGTGCCACCAGTGACCAAGACAGGGTCCAAGGGACCCAGTACTTC.

The rearrangement uses TRBV7-2 and TRBJ2-1; D not certain. The CDR3 has 15 amino acids. Germline V gene data show CDR1 as SGHTA and CDR2 as FQGNSA. V was trimmed by 5 bases and J by 4 bases, leaving 15 bases between them. CDR3 loop: CASSPSKDKYNEQFF. The CDR3 bases are TGTGCCAGCAGCCCCAGTAAAGACAAGTACAATGAGCAGTTCTTC.

The V call is TRBV9, the J call TRBJ2-7, with 7 bases identical to TRBD2. V was pared by 4 bases and J by 6 bases, with 7 bases of the junction left unmatched. Germline assignment: CDR1 SGDLS and CDR2 YYNGEE. The CDR3 contains 13 residues. CDR3 coding DNA: TGTGCCAGCAGCTCATGGGAGGGATCCGAGCAGTACTTC. Amino acid sequence: CASSSWEGSEQYF.

This clonotype was counted only a few times. This chain uses TRBV2 with TRBJ1-1; 10 nucleotides agree with TRBD1. Germline V gene lookup returns CDR1 SNHLY and CDR2 FYNNEI. The CDR3 extends over 13 amino acids. V lost 5 bases and J lost 5; bases outside the gene matches: 2. This CDR3 is CASSRQGATEAFF. As DNA, the CDR3 is TGTGCCAGCAGTCGACAGGGGGCAACTGAAGCTTTCTTT.

The chain uses TRBV28 and TRBJ1-1; D is ambiguous. V lost 3 bases, J lost 8 bases, and 10 bases lay in between. CDR3 length: 12 residues. CDR1 is MDHEN, CDR2 SYDVKM, per germline. CDR3 protein: CASSFSGLEAFF. The CDR3 DNA is TGTGCCAGCAGTTTTTCGGGTTTAGAAGCTTTCTTT.

V usage is TRBV2 and J usage is TRBJ2-6; the D gene is possibly TRBD1 (5 bases). The CDR3 is 15 amino acids. Germline CDR1 and CDR2: SNHLY and FYNNEI. V gave up 2 bases and J gave up 2 bases, with 7 bases separating them. The CDR3 region is CASSESGTGANVLTF. Here the CDR3 DNA reads TGTGCCAGCAGTGAATCAGGGACTGGGGCCAACGTCCTGACTTTC.

In its sample, this clonotype was seen once. J is TRBJ2-5 and V is TRBV5-6; 7 bases line up with TRBD2. CDR3 length: 14 amino acids. V shed 4 bases and J 2 bases; nucleotides not matched to a gene: 5. Germline CDR1 reads SGHDT; CDR2 reads YYEEEE. The DNA of the CDR3 is TGTGCCAGCAGCCCGGGGGGAAGGCAAGAGACCCAGTACTTC. Its protein product is CASSPGGRQETQYF.

The rearrangement uses TRBV24-1 and TRBJ2-5; 11 bases agree with TRBD1. V shed 4 bases and J 4 bases; nucleotides not matched to a gene: 13. Germline V CDR1 and CDR2: KGHDR, SFDVKD. The CDR3 has 18 residues. CDR3 residues: CATSDPERDRGGGETQYF. The CDR3 bases are TGTGCCACCAGTGACCCCGAACGGGACAGGGGGGGTGGAGAGACCCAGTACTTC.

The rearrangement joins TRBV7-9 to TRBJ2-7; 7 bases agree with TRBD1. The CDR3 spans 15 residues. Germline lookup yields CDR1 SEHNR and CDR2 FQNEAQ (reference sequence). V trimming: 4 bases; J trimming: 0 bases; junction bases outside the gene matches: 6. The CDR3 bases are TGTGCCAGCAGCTCAGACAGGGCCCCCTCCTACGAGCAGTACTTC. Its translation is CASSSDRAPSYEQYF.

The rearrangement uses TRBV10-3 and TRBJ1-2; maybe TRBD1 (6 bases). The CDR3 runs to 13 residues. Trimming cost V 0 bases and J 7 bases, with 9 bases left between them. The V gene's germline CDR1 is ENHRY and CDR2 SYGVKD. The CDR3 protein is CAISESGGRGYTF. The CDR3 DNA follows: TGTGCCATCAGTGAGTCAGGGGGGCGTGGCTACACCTTC.

This sequence joins TRBV7-9 and TRBJ1-3; 8 bases agree with TRBD1. The germline CDR1 and CDR2 sequences are SEHNR and FQNEAQ (reference sequence). CDR3 length equals 15 residues. V was pared by 5 bases and J by 7 bases, with 10 bases of the junction left unmatched. The CDR3 here is CASSTPGQGQNTIYF. Written as DNA, the CDR3 is TGTGCCAGCAGCACCCCTGGACAGGGACAGAACACCATATATTTT.

J is TRBJ2-5 and V is TRBV20-1; tentatively, D is TRBD2 (6 bases). Trimming removed 7 bases at V and 2 bases at J, with 11 bases between. The CDR3 covers 12 residues. Per the germline V gene, CDR1 is DFQATT and CDR2 is SNEGSKA (reference sequence). In DNA form, the CDR3 reads TGCAGTGGTCAAGCGGGTCAAGAGACCCAGTACTTC. Its translation is CSGQAGQETQYF.

The chain employs TRBV3-1 and TRBJ1-6; D ambiguous. Germline V lookup: CDR1 LGHDT, CDR2 YNNKEL (reference sequence). The CDR3 spans 19 residues. V was clipped by 5 bases and J by 5 bases, with 25 bases between them. CDR3 in amino acids: CASSVAGDTHNQNNSPLHF. The CDR3 bases are TGTGCCAGCAGCGTAGCTGGGGATACTCATAATCAGAATAATTCACCCCTCCACTTT.

This clonotype has only a few counts. The chain links TRBV2 to TRBJ1-2, with a weak D call TRBD1 (5 bases). Trimming removed 4 bases at V and 0 bases at J, with 9 bases between. The CDR3 length is 14 residues. The germline gives CDR1 SNHLY, CDR2 FYNNEI. The CDR3 here is CASSGGGTNYGYTF. DNA for the CDR3: TGTGCCAGCAGTGGGGGCGGAACTAACTATGGCTACACCTTC.

This chain links TRBV24-1 with TRBJ2-3; D possibly corresponds to TRBD1 (5 bases). The CDR3 length is 14 residues. Trimming removed 4 bases from V and 6 bases from J, with 13 bases in between. CDR1 and CDR2 (germline): KGHDR, SFDVKD. CDR3 nucleotides: TGTGCCACCAGTGACACCAGGGCGGCGGATACGCAGTATTTT. As protein: CATSDTRAADTQYF.

The chain is built from TRBV29-1 and TRBJ2-7, with D possibly TRBD1 on 5 matching bases. The CDR3 is 13 amino acids. The germline V gene has CDR1 SQVTM and CDR2 ANQGSEA. V dropped 7 bases and J dropped 4 bases, with 17 bases sitting between them. DNA for the CDR3: TGCAGCGCCGTGACGGGCAGGGTATACGAGCAGTACTTC. This gives the protein CSAVTGRVYEQYF.

This clonotype has a handful of counts. The chain joins TRBV5-8 to TRBJ1-2, with D possibly TRBD1 on 6 matching bases. Per germline, CDR1 SGHTS and CDR2 YDEGEE. The V end lost 5 bases, the J end lost 0 bases, and 14 bases lay between the germline ends. The CDR3 has 15 residues. CDR3 sequence (DNA): TGTGCCAGCAGGCCGAGACAGGCGACTAACTATGGCTACACCTTC. Residues: CASRPRQATNYGYTF.

V gene TRBV25-1 combines with J gene TRBJ2-3, with 10 bases matching TRBD1. CDR3 length: 15 residues. With 7 bases clipped from V and 6 bases from J, the junction kept 10 bases outside the gene matches. Germline CDR1 and CDR2: MGHDK and SYGVNS. CDR3 nucleotides: TGTGCCAGCACCGGACAGGGGGTTAGTGCGGATACGCAGTATTTT. It codes for CASTGQGVSADTQYF.

The V gene is TRBV24-1, the J gene TRBJ1-4; D possibly corresponds to TRBD1 (6 bases). The CDR3 is 16 amino acids. V lost 4 bases and J 2 bases, leaving 13 bases between the germline ends. CDR1 is KGHDR, CDR2 SFDVKD, per germline. CDR3 in DNA: TGTGCCACCAGTGAGGGGGCCGCGGGCACTAATGAAAAACTGTTTTTT. Amino acids: CATSEGAAGTNEKLFF.

The chain is built from TRBV19 and TRBJ2-1; D is perhaps TRBD1 (5 bases). Germline V gene data show CDR1 as LNHDA and CDR2 as SQIVND (reference sequence). CDR3 length: 17 residues. Trimming pared 4 bases from V and 2 bases from J, leaving 18 bases between. In nucleotides, the CDR3 is TGTGCCAGTAGTAGACATGAAGGGGTGGGAACCTACAATGAGCAGTTCTTC. This translates into CASSRHEGVGTYNEQFF.

The V call is TRBV29-1, the J call TRBJ1-1; D is unclear. V was clipped by 3 bases and J by 5 bases, with 7 bases between them. Germline values: CDR1 SQVTM, CDR2 ANQGSEA. This CDR3 comprises 11 residues. CDR3 nucleotide sequence: TGCAGCGTTGAGTGGATAACTGAAGCTTTCTTT. This sequence encodes CSVEWITEAFF.

The V call is TRBV15, the J call TRBJ1-1; no clear D gene. The V end was cut by 3 bases, the J end by 4 bases, with 12 bases between. This CDR3 has 14 amino acids. CDR1 and CDR2 (germline): LNHNV, YYDKDF (reference sequence). CDR3 sequence: CATSRRPLVTEAFF. The CDR3 DNA reads as TGTGCCACCAGCAGGCGGCCGCTGGTCACTGAAGCTTTCTTT.

Written as DNA, the CDR3 is TGTGCCAGCAGCCCCCGGGACAGTAGCCGGTTCACCGGGGAGCTGTTTTTT. Translating gives CASSPRDSSRFTGELFF. The genes are TRBV7-2 and TRBJ2-2, with 7 bases identical to TRBD1. Germline loops: CDR1 SGHTA, CDR2 FQGNSA. J gave up 4 bases and V 5 bases, and 13 bases lay outside the gene matches. This CDR3 spans 17 amino acids.

This sequence joins TRBV10-2 and TRBJ1-1; 7 bases fit TRBD1. CDR1 is WSHSY, CDR2 SAAADI, per germline. V shed 4 bases, J shed 1 base, and the junction held 6 bases outside the gene matches. This CDR3 region has 15 residues. For the CDR3, the DNA is TGCGCCAGCAGTGCCCGGACAGGACGGAACACTGAAGCTTTCTTT. Its protein product is CASSARTGRNTEAFF.

The chain links TRBV29-1 to TRBJ2-3, with 9 bases lining up with TRBD2. The CDR3 runs 14 residues. Trimming removed 8 bases from V and 3 bases from J; junction bases left unmatched: 9. Germline CDR1 is SQVTM and CDR2 is ANQGSEA. In DNA form, the CDR3 reads TGCAGCTCGACGGCGGGAGGGCCTACAGATACGCAGTATTTT. Translation: CSSTAGGPTDTQYF.

The gene calls are TRBV11-3 and TRBJ1-2; 7 bases are a match to TRBD1. The CDR3 consists of 15 residues. V was pared by 2 bases and J by 3 bases, with 6 bases of the junction left unmatched. Germline assignment: CDR1 SGHNT and CDR2 YENEEA. CDR3 sequence reads: CASSLTAGGDYGYTF. CDR3 DNA: TGTGCCAGCAGCTTAACGGCAGGGGGTGACTATGGCTACACCTTC.

This clonotype was recorded a few times. This chain links TRBV2 with TRBJ2-1; 10 positions agree with TRBD2. The CDR3 extends over 13 amino acids. V was clipped by 4 bases and J by 6 bases; unmatched bases: 0. Germline assignment: CDR1 SNHLY and CDR2 FYNNEI. As DNA, the CDR3 is TGTGCCAGCAGTGGGACTAGCGGCAATGAGCAGTTCTTC. Translation gives CASSGTSGNEQFF.